Presented here are 32 T cell receptor beta chains from one specimen sequenced in a study of T-cell memory formation after mild COVID-19. TCRdb itself ran the 5' RACE reads through MiXCR, one entry per CDR3 protein. Here the sample spans approximately 500,000 distinct CDR3 sequences, 20% to 25% being singletons. Source material: PBMCs or a T cell subset sorted from them (not recorded which). The source of these receptors is an adult woman who had mild COVID-19 (a few samples of this study predate the infection). Cell type and time point are not known.

This chain connects TRBV12-3 or TRBV12-4 to TRBJ2-3; TRBD2 is a possible D gene (6 bases). V was shortened by 3 bases and J by 5 bases, with 9 bases between the two germline ends. CDR3 size: 13 residues. CDR3 sequence (DNA): TGTGCCAGCAGTTTGACGGAGGGAGATACGCAGTATTTT. As protein: CASSLTEGDTQYF.

The chain joins TRBV30 to TRBJ2-7; D remains ambiguous. Germline-derived CDR1 and CDR2 are GTSNPN and SVGIG (reference sequence). This CDR3 contains 11 residues. V lost 2 bases, J lost 2 bases, and 4 bases lay in between. The CDR3 loop is CAWSTPYEQYF. Here the CDR3 DNA reads TGTGCCTGGAGTACCCCCTACGAGCAGTACTTC.

The chain carries TRBV7-3 and TRBJ2-1; TRBD2 matches at 16 bases. The V gene end was trimmed by 3 bases and the J gene end by 15 bases; junction bases not matched to a gene: 5. Germline V gene data show CDR1 as SGHTA and CDR2 as FQGTGA. The CDR3 has 14 residues. CDR3 region: CASSLGLAGGIWFF. In DNA form, the CDR3 reads TGTGCCAGCAGCTTGGGACTAGCGGGAGGGATTTGGTTCTTC.

The V and J genes are TRBV9 and TRBJ1-2, with 8 nucleotides matching TRBD1. The V segment lost 2 bases and the J segment 3 bases; nucleotides outside the gene matches: 6. The CDR3 is 15 residues long. Germline V lookup: CDR1 SGDLS, CDR2 YYNGEE. CDR3 sequence: CASSVGQGSYYGYTF. CDR3 coding DNA: TGTGCCAGCAGCGTCGGACAGGGCTCATACTATGGCTACACCTTC.

V and J are TRBV20-1 and TRBJ1-1; TRBD1 matches at 9 bases. V trimming: 6 bases; J trimming: 1 base; junction bases outside the gene matches: 6. Germline V gene lookup returns CDR1 DFQATT and CDR2 SNEGSKA (reference sequence). The CDR3 is 14 residues long. The CDR3: CSADRGPTNTEAFF. The CDR3 coding sequence is TGCAGTGCGGACAGGGGCCCTACGAACACTGAAGCTTTCTTT.

The chain combines TRBV7-3 with TRBJ2-3; D is possibly TRBD2 (7 bases). The V gene lost 5 bases and the J gene lost 2 bases, with 14 bases spanning the gap. Per the germline V gene, CDR1 is SGHTA and CDR2 is FQGTGA. CDR3 length: 15 residues. The CDR3 DNA follows: TGTGCCAGCAGCCCCAGAGGGGGGGTCACAGATACGCAGTATTTT. This encodes CASSPRGGVTDTQYF.

The chain has TRBV3-1 and TRBJ1-5; TRBD1 is a possible D gene (6 bases). The CDR3 loop spans 15 amino acids. V gave up 2 bases and J gave up 0 bases, with 8 bases separating them. Per the germline V gene, CDR1 is LGHDT and CDR2 is YNNKEL (reference sequence). CDR3 loop: CASSQQGISNQPQHF. CDR3 nucleotide sequence: TGTGCCAGCAGCCAACAGGGGATTAGCAATCAGCCCCAGCATTTT.

This chain links TRBV12-3 or TRBV12-4 with TRBJ1-2; perhaps TRBD1 as D (5 bases). The CDR3 length is 13 residues. V was cut by 0 bases and J by 7 bases, with 9 bases left in between. CDR3 DNA sequence: TGTGCCAGCAGTTTAGCGGGGACTCGTGGCTACACCTTC. Protein product: CASSLAGTRGYTF.

V usage is TRBV18 and J usage is TRBJ2-7; 9 positions agree with TRBD1. CDR3 size: 13 residues. From germline, CDR1 is KGHSH and CDR2 LQKENI. V lost 3 bases to trimming and J lost 5 bases; unmatched junction nucleotides: 2. CDR3 in DNA: TGTGCCAGCTCACCGTGGACAGGGGACGAGCAGTACTTC. Translated: CASSPWTGDEQYF.

This chain links TRBV4-1 with TRBJ2-1; D is possibly TRBD1 (5 bases). The length of the CDR3 is 13 residues. Trimming pared 3 bases from V and 6 bases from J, leaving 9 bases between. From germline, CDR1 is MGHRA and CDR2 YSYEKL. The CDR3 DNA sequence: TGCGCCAGCAGCCATTGGCAGGGCAATGAGCAGTTCTTC. The encoded protein is CASSHWQGNEQFF.

The V gene is TRBV29-1, the J gene TRBJ2-7; 7 nucleotides line up with TRBD1. Germline V CDR1 and CDR2: SQVTM, ANQGSEA. The CDR3 extends over 13 amino acids. The ends lost 4 bases at V and 2 bases at J; junction bases unmatched: 5. CDR3 nucleotides: TGCAGCGTTGGGAGGACAGGACCCTACGAGCAGTACTTC. Its translation: CSVGRTGPYEQYF.

This clonotype was picked up a small number of times. DNA of the CDR3: TGTGCCAGCAGCCTAGGACTAGCGGACTTTCAAGAGACCCAGTACTTC. Amino acid sequence: CASSLGLADFQETQYF. The chain recombines TRBV7-9 with TRBJ2-5; 10 nucleotides match TRBD2. The germline V gene has CDR1 SEHNR and CDR2 FQNEAQ (reference sequence). V lost 5 bases to trimming and J lost 2 bases; unmatched junction nucleotides: 8. This CDR3 comprises 16 residues.

The V call is TRBV24-1, the J call TRBJ1-5, with unresolved D. From germline, CDR1 is KGHDR and CDR2 SFDVKD. The length of the CDR3 is 16 residues. V was trimmed by 4 bases and J by 0 bases, leaving 12 bases between them. The chain's CDR3 is CATSDSGRGSNQPQHF. For the CDR3, the DNA is TGTGCCACCAGTGACTCCGGCCGGGGTAGCAATCAGCCCCAGCATTTT.

The count of this clonotype is one. The rearrangement joins TRBV4-2 to TRBJ2-3, with TRBD2 matching over 8 bases. This CDR3 region has 17 residues. Germline values: CDR1 LGHNA, CDR2 YNFKEQ. The V gene end was trimmed by 4 bases and the J gene end by 3 bases; junction bases not matched to a gene: 12. CDR3 loop: CASSPLVRRGETDTQYF. In nucleotides, the CDR3 is TGTGCCAGCAGCCCTCTAGTGAGGCGGGGGGAGACAGATACGCAGTATTTT.

This clonotype was seen a handful of times. The chain has TRBV14 and TRBJ2-1, with unresolved D. Germline CDR1 SGHDN, CDR2 FVKESK. The CDR3 is made up of 17 amino acids. The V end was cut by 0 bases, the J end by 1 base, with 13 bases between. CDR3 sequence (DNA): TGTGCCAGCAGCCAAGACATCGTAGTGATTTCCTACAATGAGCAGTTCTTC. Its protein product is CASSQDIVVISYNEQFF. The whole variable domain, remainder taken from reference TRBV14 and TRBJ2-1, is EAGVTQFPSHSVIEKGQTVTLRCDPISGHDNLYWYRRVMGKEIKFLLHFVKESKQDESGMPNNRFLAERTGGTYSTLKVQPAELEDSGVYFCASSQDIVVISYNEQFFGPGTRLTVL.

The rearrangement uses TRBV6-6 and TRBJ1-2, with D maybe TRBD1 (5 bases). CDR3 size: 16 residues. Trimming stripped 0 bases from V and 4 bases from J, with 15 bases between. The germline gives CDR1 MNHNY, CDR2 SVGAGI (reference sequence). CDR3 amino acids: CASSYSSPRESYGYTF. CDR3 sequence (DNA): TGTGCCAGCAGTTACTCCTCCCCCAGGGAGTCCTATGGCTACACCTTC.

J is TRBJ2-3 and V is TRBV9; either TRBD1 or TRBD2 may fit D (6 bases each). Deletions cut 2 bases from V and 8 bases from J, with 21 bases between. Germline CDR1 reads SGDLS; CDR2 reads YYNGEE. There are 16 residues in the CDR3. The CDR3: CASSVQGGTTGGTQYF. The CDR3 DNA follows: TGTGCCAGCAGCGTCCAAGGGGGGACGACCGGAGGTACGCAGTATTTT.

The sample holds a few counts of this clonotype. The rearrangement uses TRBV29-1 and TRBJ2-7; possibly TRBD2 for D (5 bases). Looked up from germline, CDR1 is SQVTM and CDR2 is ANQGSEA. Trimming shortened V by 1 base and J by 3 bases, and 10 bases separated the two germline ends. This CDR3 has 13 amino acids. CDR3 in amino acids: CSVEGGSDYEQYF. The CDR3 DNA sequence: TGCAGCGTTGAAGGCGGGTCCGACTACGAGCAGTACTTC.

This clonotype turned up a few times. This chain connects TRBV6-6 to TRBJ2-2; possibly TRBD2 for D (6 bases). This CDR3 has 17 amino acids. The germline CDR1 and CDR2 sequences are MNHNY and SVGAGI (reference sequence). Between the trimmed V and J ends, which lost 5 bases and 2 bases, there was a span of 18 bases. The DNA of the CDR3 is TGTGCCAGCAGTCCCCCCACGGGAGATACTAACACCGGGGAGCTGTTTTTT. As protein: CASSPPTGDTNTGELFF.

The chain carries TRBV4-2 and TRBJ2-1; 10 bases agree with TRBD2. Germline assignment: CDR1 LGHNA and CDR2 YNFKEQ. V shed 3 bases and J 6 bases; nucleotides not matched to a gene: 2. The CDR3 is 14 residues long. As DNA, the CDR3 is TGTGCCAGCAGCCAGGGGACTAGCGTCAATGAGCAGTTCTTC. This codes for CASSQGTSVNEQFF.

The chain is built from TRBV4-1 and TRBJ2-3; tentatively, D is TRBD2 (5 bases). Germline V gives CDR1 MGHRA, CDR2 YSYEKL. The length of the CDR3 is 17 residues. Between the trimmed V and J ends, which lost 3 bases and 0 bases, there was a span of 16 bases. This CDR3 reads CASSQSRPGWSTDTQYF. The CDR3 DNA reads as TGCGCCAGCAGCCAGAGTCGTCCGGGGTGGAGCACAGATACGCAGTATTTT.

This clonotype has a handful of counts. The gene calls are TRBV5-1 and TRBJ2-2; no definite D call. This CDR3 has 15 residues. Germline values: CDR1 SGHRS, CDR2 YFSETQ. Trimming took 0 bases from V and 0 from J, leaving 6 bases between them. DNA for the CDR3: TGCGCCAGCAGCTTGGCCACTACGAACACCGGGGAGCTGTTTTTT. It translates to CASSLATTNTGELFF.

This clonotype was counted a few times. The rearrangement uses TRBV5-1 and TRBJ2-1; 8 bases map to TRBD1. V gave up 8 bases and J gave up 6 bases; unmatched junction bases: 13. The V gene's germline CDR1 is SGHRS and CDR2 YFSETQ. The CDR3 has 15 residues. DNA for the CDR3: TGCGCCAGTGCACAGGGGGTCGGTGTTGGCAATGAGCAGTTCTTC. It yields the protein CASAQGVGVGNEQFF.

The chain is built from TRBV4-2 and TRBJ1-1; possible D gene TRBD1, 5 bases. The CDR3 has 13 amino acids. V was trimmed by 2 bases and J by 8 bases, leaving 12 bases between them. Germline assignment: CDR1 LGHNA and CDR2 YNFKEQ. CDR3 sequence reads: CASSQRGRSEAFF. As DNA, the CDR3 is TGTGCCAGCAGCCAAAGGGGCAGATCCGAAGCTTTCTTT.

The chain links TRBV7-6 to TRBJ2-5; no clear D gene. The CDR3 is made up of 15 amino acids. Trimming stripped 5 bases from V and 1 base from J, with 14 bases between. Germline CDR1 reads SGHVS; CDR2 reads FNYEAQ. This chain's CDR3 is CASSDNNGPQETQYF. CDR3 nucleotide sequence: TGTGCCAGCAGCGACAATAACGGGCCCCAAGAGACCCAGTACTTC. Full variable domain (rest looked up from reference TRBV7-6 and TRBJ2-5): GAGVSQSPRYKVTKRGQDVALRCDPISGHVSLYWYRQALGQGPEFLTYFNYEAQQDKSGLPNDRFSAERPEGSISTLTIQRTEQRDSAMYRCASSDNNGPQETQYFGPGTRLLVL.

This clonotype was detected a few times. The rearrangement links TRBV6-1 to TRBJ2-6; 9 bases are a match to TRBD1. The CDR3 runs to 19 residues. From germline, CDR1 is MNHNS and CDR2 SASEGT. The V segment lost 6 bases and the J segment 0 bases; nucleotides outside the gene matches: 12. The CDR3 DNA reads as TGTGCCAGCAGCATAAACTCGGGACAGGGCCTCTCTGGGGCCAACGTCCTGACTTTC. Protein: CASSINSGQGLSGANVLTF.

The chain is built from TRBV11-2 and TRBJ1-1; 9 bases agree with TRBD1. This CDR3 comprises 15 residues. Trimming removed 0 bases from V and 7 bases from J; junction bases left unmatched: 6. CDR1 is SGHAT, CDR2 FQNNGV, per germline. CDR3 sequence: CASSLEISGQGEAFF. DNA for the CDR3: TGTGCCAGCAGCTTAGAAATTTCGGGACAGGGTGAAGCTTTCTTT.

This clonotype was picked up many times. The chain employs TRBV3-1 and TRBJ2-1; 12 bases are shared with TRBD2. The CDR3 sequence is 18 residues long. The trim removed 4 bases at V and 4 bases at J, leaving 11 bases unmatched. Germline CDR1 LGHDT, CDR2 YNNKEL (reference sequence). As DNA, the CDR3 is TGTGCCAGCAGCCCTAGGACTAGCGGGACTCCTCCTTACAATGAGCAGTTCTTC. Translated, it gives CASSPRTSGTPPYNEQFF.

The chain has TRBV6-6 and TRBJ1-5, with 7 bases aligning to TRBD1. V dropped 4 bases and J dropped 5; count of bases not matched to a gene: 8. The germline V gene has CDR1 MNHNY and CDR2 SVGAGI (reference sequence). CDR3 size: 15 residues. The DNA of the CDR3 is TGTGCCAGCAGTTCCCGACAGGGTCAACATCAGCCCCAGCATTTT. Translating gives CASSSRQGQHQPQHF.

This clonotype was picked up a small number of times. This chain links TRBV6-5 with TRBJ2-7; 8 positions agree with TRBD1. Trimming took 7 bases from V and 4 from J; bases not matched to a gene: 9. CDR3 size: 14 residues. Per germline, CDR1 MNHEY and CDR2 SVGAGI. CDR3 sequence: CASTPDRVPYEQYF. For the CDR3, the DNA is TGTGCCAGCACCCCGGACAGGGTTCCGTACGAGCAGTACTTC.

This chain joins TRBV5-1 and TRBJ1-1; D remains unclear. The ends were cut back, 1 base at V and 2 bases at J, with 6 bases in the middle. The CDR3 contains 13 residues. Germline assignment: CDR1 SGHRS and CDR2 YFSETQ. CDR3 protein: CASSLSDNTEAFF. Written as DNA, the CDR3 is TGCGCCAGCAGCTTGTCTGATAACACTGAAGCTTTCTTT.

This clonotype occurred a few times. The chain has TRBV7-9 and TRBJ2-7; weak D call: TRBD2 (6 bases). Germline V gives CDR1 SEHNR, CDR2 FQNEAQ (reference sequence). The CDR3 loop spans 16 amino acids. Trimming removed 4 bases from V and 3 bases from J, with 19 bases in between. For the CDR3, the DNA is TGTGCCAGCAGCTCTCTGGCGGAGGGTTTGGGCTACGAGCAGTACTTC. It translates to CASSSLAEGLGYEQYF.